Listed below are T cell receptor beta chains from one sample, sequenced in a study of T-cell memory formation after mild COVID-19. MiXCR, run by TCRdb on the 5' RACE reads, gives a single entry per CDR3 protein. Of about 45,000 distinct CDR3 sequences listed, more than 7% were seen once; the top ten hold 1.4%. Sample: PBMCs or a T cell subset sorted from them (not recorded which). These receptors were collected from a man younger than 35 who had mild COVID-19 (a few samples of this study predate the infection). Cell type and time point are not known. CDR3s include the opening cysteine and the closing phenylalanine or tryptophan. D genes are given only for firm matches. The size of a clone is reported for some rows only, either as once, few or many, or as a class for expanded clones.

V	D	size	J	DNA	CDR3
TRBV6-6	TRBD1	-	TRBJ1-2	TGTGCCAGCAGTCTCGGACAGGGGGCCCCTGGCTACACCTTC	CASSLGQGAPGYTF
TRBV6-2/TRBV6-3	TRBD2	-	TRBJ2-5	TGTGCCAGCAGTTATCGCGGGGGGGCCCGAGAGACCCAGTACTTC	CASSYRGGARETQYF
TRBV5-1	TRBD1	many	TRBJ2-7	TGCGCCAGCAGCTGGGGGACAGGGGCCGAGCAGTACTTC	CASSWGTGAEQYF
TRBV18	-	-	TRBJ2-7	TGTGCCAGCCGACGGGCAGGGGTTGTGGAGCAGTACTTC	CASRRAGVVEQYF
TRBV6-2/TRBV6-3	-	many	TRBJ1-5	TGTGCCACCAGCCGGGACTTCGACCCCCACAATCAGCCCCAGCATTTT	CATSRDFDPHNQPQHF
TRBV12-3/TRBV12-4	-	-	TRBJ2-7	TGTGCCAGCAGTTTAGGGGCAGGGGCACCCTACGAGCAGTACTTC	CASSLGAGAPYEQYF
TRBV5-1	-	-	TRBJ1-4	TGCGCCAGCAGCTTGGGGGGGCGTATCAAAGAAAAACTGTTTTTT	CASSLGGRIKEKLFF
TRBV5-4	-	-	TRBJ1-2	TGTGCCAGCAGCAAAGCGGGCGGAGGGAAAGTTGGCTACACCTTC	CASSKAGGGKVGYTF
TRBV5-1	-	many	TRBJ2-1	TGCGCCAGCAGCTTGACGTCGCAAGGGTACAATGAGCAGTTCTTC	CASSLTSQGYNEQFF
TRBV6-6	-	-	TRBJ2-2	TGTGCCAGCAGTTACTCGCGGTCTAACACGTTAGCCACCGGGGAGCTGTTTTTT	CASSYSRSNTLATGELFF
TRBV18	-	few	TRBJ1-5	TGTGCCAGCTCACCAGGCCTTTATCAGCCCCAGCATTTT	CASSPGLYQPQHF
TRBV9	-	-	TRBJ1-1	TGTGCCAGCAGCCCTCAGGTACACACTGAAGCTTTCTTT	CASSPQVHTEAFF
TRBV19	TRBD1	few	TRBJ1-1	TGTGCCAGTAGTGCGACGGACAGGGGAACTGAAGCTTTCTTT	CASSATDRGTEAFF
TRBV3-1	-	few	TRBJ1-6	TGTGCCAGCAGCCCTAATGGGGATATTCGGAATTCACCCCTCCACTTT	CASSPNGDIRNSPLHF
TRBV12-3/TRBV12-4	-	many	TRBJ2-3	TGTGCCAGCAGTTTCCGTGCTGATACGCAGTATTTT	CASSFRADTQYF
TRBV5-5	-	many	TRBJ2-7	TGTGCCAGCAGCATGATTACGTCCGGGACCTACGAGCAGTACTTC	CASSMITSGTYEQYF
TRBV7-9	TRBD1	many	TRBJ2-7	TGTGCCAGCAGCTTAAGGGACAGGGGTTACGAGCAGTACTTC	CASSLRDRGYEQYF
TRBV4-3	-	many	TRBJ2-3	TGCGCCACTCGAGCGGACCGCACAGATACGCAGTATTTT	CATRADRTDTQYF
TRBV5-1	-	few	TRBJ1-1	TGCGCCAGCAGCTTGTCCCTGGGGGCTGAAGCTTTCTTT	CASSLSLGAEAFF
TRBV6-2/TRBV6-3	TRBD2	few	TRBJ2-3	TGTGCCAGCAGCCGGAGGAGGAGCGGGGGCCTATCGGGTACGCAGTATTTT	CASSRRRSGGLSGTQYF
TRBV3-1	-	medium-sized	TRBJ2-5	TGTGCCAGCAGCCATCGGACGCGTGCAGGGTTGAAGACCCAGTACTTC	CASSHRTRAGLKTQYF
TRBV5-1	-	few	TRBJ2-2	TGCGCCAGCAGCTTCAGAGGGGCCGACACCGGGGAGCTGTTTTTT	CASSFRGADTGELFF
TRBV5-1	-	few	TRBJ2-3	TGCGCCAGCAGCCCCCCCACAGATACGCAGTATTTT	CASSPPTDTQYF
TRBV9	TRBD2	few	TRBJ2-3	TGTGCCAGCAGCGTAATGGGACTAGCGGGCACAGATACGCAGTATTTT	CASSVMGLAGTDTQYF
TRBV4-3	-	-	TRBJ1-5	TGCGCCAGCAGCCAACAGCTTAGCAATCAGCCCCAGCATTTT	CASSQQLSNQPQHF
TRBV7-2	-	many	TRBJ1-4	TGTGCCAGCAGCTTAGGGCAGGGCTCGGGACGGAAACTGTTTTTT	CASSLGQGSGRKLFF
TRBV7-9	-	-	TRBJ2-2	TGTGCCAGCAGTTTAACCGTCAAAGGAGAGGAGAACACCGGGGAGCTGTTTTTT	CASSLTVKGEENTGELFF
TRBV24-1	TRBD1	few	TRBJ2-5	TGTGCCACCAGTGCCCCCCTGGGACAGGGCAAAGAGACCCAGTACTTC	CATSAPLGQGKETQYF
TRBV7-2	-	few	TRBJ2-3	TGTGCCAGCAGCTTAGCCACACCTAAGGATACGCAGTATTTT	CASSLATPKDTQYF
TRBV12-3/TRBV12-4	-	many	TRBJ1-1	TGTGCCAGCGGGCTCGCTTTCTTT	CASGLAFF
TRBV7-6	-	many	TRBJ2-7	TGTGCCAGCAGCGACCCGCCCGGGCGAGAGCAGTACTTC	CASSDPPGREQYF
TRBV11-3	-	many	TRBJ2-7	TGTGCCAGCAGCTTAGGACCCACCTACGAGCAGTACTTC	CASSLGPTYEQYF
TRBV11-2	TRBD1	few	TRBJ2-1	TGTGCCAGCAGCTTAGATTTCGGAACAGGGGGCGCAGGGGAGCAGTTCTTC	CASSLDFGTGGAGEQFF
TRBV25-1	TRBD1	-	TRBJ2-5	TGTGCCAGCAGAACCAACCTGGGGCAGGGGGCAGGAGAGACCCAGTACTTC	CASRTNLGQGAGETQYF
TRBV5-1	TRBD2	many	TRBJ2-1	TGCGCCAGCAGCTTCGGCGGGGGGGCCCACAATGAGCAGTTCTTC	CASSFGGGAHNEQFF
TRBV5-1	TRBD2	many	TRBJ2-3	TGCGCCAGCAGCTCCGGGACTAGCGGGGGCGGTGATACGCAGTATTTT	CASSSGTSGGGDTQYF
TRBV20-1	-	few	TRBJ2-1	TGCAGTGCCTCGACCCGGAATGAGCAGTTCTTC	CSASTRNEQFF